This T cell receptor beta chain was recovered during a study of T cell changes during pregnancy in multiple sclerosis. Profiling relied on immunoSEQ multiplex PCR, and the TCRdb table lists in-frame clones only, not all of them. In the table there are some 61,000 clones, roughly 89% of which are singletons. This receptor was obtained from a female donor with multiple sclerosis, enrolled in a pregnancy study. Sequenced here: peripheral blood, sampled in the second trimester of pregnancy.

Here the CDR3 reads CASSDASGVYNEQFF. In DNA, the CDR3 is TGTGCCAGCTCCGATGCTAGCGGGGTATACAATGAGCAGTTCTTC. V gene TRBV28 combines with J gene TRBJ2-1; 9 bases are a match to TRBD2. This CDR3 has 15 amino acids. The V segment lost 8 bases and the J segment 4 bases; nucleotides outside the gene matches: 9. The V gene's germline CDR1 is MDHEN and CDR2 SYDVKM.